This T cell receptor (beta chain) stems from a study of beta chain features in type 1 diabetes (dated 2018 in TCRdb). Study-wide context: Mean age, gender distribution, total cell number and subset yield were not different between patients and healthy donors. Across all samples, fewer than 130 million sorted cells were examined, and cell number per subset correlated strongly with RNA yield. The study compared TCRB repertoires of sorted circulating CD4+ T cell subsets between recently diagnosed type 1 diabetes patients and matched healthy donors. Regulatory and stem cell-like memory subsets were isolated from only 8 patients and roughly 8 healthy donors, whereas naive and central memory subsets came from all 30 or so donors. Overall results and qualifications from the work: Naive, central memory and regulatory TCRB repertoires appeared more similar among patients than among healthy donors. HLA sub-analyses involved small numbers of individuals, so any influence of HLA type on TCRB rearrangement remained unresolved. Fewer insertions and more nucleotide deletions at VDJ recombination sites were observed in patients with type 1 diabetes, implying thymic rearrangement abnormalities. Type 1 diabetes patients showed a moderate but significant shortening of TCRB CDR3 length in all four CD4+ subsets. Because cDNA was sequenced instead of genomic DNA, highly expressing activated cells could be over-represented, though the groups showed no difference in activation or CD3 levels. PCR may preferentially amplify shorter templates, but because patient and control samples were amplified and corrected together, any resulting skew would affect both groups equally.

Its CDR3 holds 12 amino acids, cysteine through phenylalanine. Kept here is only the CDR3 DNA, which spans 36 bases and is read in frame from base 1. A distance of 10 bases separates the germline ends of V and J, which lose 6 bases and 8 bases respectively. The germline V gene specifies MRHNA as CDR1 and SNTAGT as CDR2. From each donor, a single peripheral blood sample of 95 to 150 mL on average was drawn into heparinised tubes. Using a panel that included CD45RO, CCR7, CD25, CD127, CD95 and CD27, naive, central memory, regulatory and stem cell-like memory CD4+ T cells were sorted on a BD FACSAria II. A purity above 95% was achieved for all sorted populations. Right away, PBMCs were isolated by Lymphoprep density gradient centrifugation and were stained directly, with no culture step. So that batch effects would be minimized, each experiment stained and sorted samples in pairs, pairing one healthy donor with one patient.

The High Capacity cDNA Reverse Transcription Kit was used to reverse transcribe all of the isolated RNA, meaning that expressed TCRB transcripts were what got sequenced. Naive, central memory and regulatory T cell samples underwent deep immunoSEQ sequencing, averaging around 4 million total reads per sample. Sorted cells were lysed in RLT buffer and RNA was extracted with DNase-treated RNeasy Micro or Mini kits, depending on cell number. Each cell subset was processed on its own to prevent cross-contamination, while patient and healthy donor samples were processed together. The immunoSEQ multiplex PCR was used to amplify TCRB sequences from cDNA, generating 87-bp fragments that spanned the CDR3 region. Sequencing of the amplicons was performed on the Illumina HiSeq platform. On the study's bioinformatics: PCR bias was computationally corrected using synthetic template baselines, reads within Hamming distance 2 were collapsed, and singletons that could not be merged were discarded. Reads were aligned against IMGT to assign V, D and J genes, CDR3 length and insertions or deletions at six rearrangement sites. Within each subset, clonotype counts were normalized to sorted cell number, and only after that were true diversity and Gini coefficients computed with the tcR R package. Repertoire sharing was quantified using the overlap coefficient calculated on TCRB nucleotide sequences. Out-of-frame TCRB sequences from naive cells were analyzed to stand in for the pre-selection repertoire. Imported from immuneACCESS, the table was reduced by TCRdb to in-frame sequences with V and J called. These copies leave out some clones; in studies compared against another copy, an unresolved V gene accounts for under half, and the cause of the remainder is not known. D and trimming come from the DNA, and the V and J calls and clone size come from that table. The sample yields under 450,000 clones; approximately 14% were counted once. The biggest ten clones account for roughly 0.04% of the sample.

This clone was seen a few times. It has no known antigen specificity. There are no base qualities to consult, and no much larger clone falls within one base. Sequenced: naive CD4+ T cells from blood. The sample's cell subset or site label is to be understood as: true naive CD4+ T cells. The TCR comes from a man aged 25-40 years in good health. Recombination linked TRBV6-4 to TRBJ1-4, with TRBD1 as a weak D call on 6 bases. The DNA is TGTGCCAGCAGACAGGGACGCGAAAAACTGTTTTTT. The resulting protein is CASRQGREKLFF.